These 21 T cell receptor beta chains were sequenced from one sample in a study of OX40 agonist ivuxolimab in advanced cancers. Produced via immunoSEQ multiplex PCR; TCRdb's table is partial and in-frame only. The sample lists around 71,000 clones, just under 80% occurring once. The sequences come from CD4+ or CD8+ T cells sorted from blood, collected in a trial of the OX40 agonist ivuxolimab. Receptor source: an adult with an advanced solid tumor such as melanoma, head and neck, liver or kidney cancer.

The CDR3 here is CASRQQGGAFF. The CDR3 DNA reads TGTGCCAGCAGACAACAGGGCGGAGCTTTCTTT. The V and J genes are TRBV6-6 and TRBJ1-1; a possible D gene is TRBD1 (6 bases). Germline CDR1 MNHNY, CDR2 SVGAGI (reference sequence). The CDR3 length is 11 residues. V lost 6 bases and J lost 10, with 12 bases in between.

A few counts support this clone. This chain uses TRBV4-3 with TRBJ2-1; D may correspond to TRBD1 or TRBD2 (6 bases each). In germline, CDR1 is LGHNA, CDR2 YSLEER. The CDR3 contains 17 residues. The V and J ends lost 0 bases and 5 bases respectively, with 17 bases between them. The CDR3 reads CASSQEGGLGTDNEQFF. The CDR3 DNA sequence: TGCGCCAGCAGCCAAGAAGGGGGATTAGGGACTGACAATGAGCAGTTCTTC.

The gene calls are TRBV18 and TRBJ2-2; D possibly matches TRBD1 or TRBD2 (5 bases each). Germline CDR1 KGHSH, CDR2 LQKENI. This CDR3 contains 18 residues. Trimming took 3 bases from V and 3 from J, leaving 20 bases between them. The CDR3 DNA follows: TGTGCCAGCTCACCGTTGGGGACCGGGTCCACGGACACCGGGGAGCTGTTTTTT. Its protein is CASSPLGTGSTDTGELFF.

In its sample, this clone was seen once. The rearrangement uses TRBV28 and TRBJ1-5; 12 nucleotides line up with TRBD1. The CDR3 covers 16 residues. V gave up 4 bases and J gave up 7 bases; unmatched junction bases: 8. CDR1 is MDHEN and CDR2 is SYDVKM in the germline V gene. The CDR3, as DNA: TGTGCCAGCAGTTACCCCGGGACAGGGGGCCGGCAGCCCCAGCATTTT. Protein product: CASSYPGTGGRQPQHF.

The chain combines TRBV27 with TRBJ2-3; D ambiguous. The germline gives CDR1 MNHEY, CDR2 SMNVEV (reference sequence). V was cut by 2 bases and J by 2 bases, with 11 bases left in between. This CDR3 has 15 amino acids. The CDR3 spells CASSLRPAYTDTQYF. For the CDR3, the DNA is TGTGCCAGCAGTTTAAGGCCAGCTTACACAGATACGCAGTATTTT.

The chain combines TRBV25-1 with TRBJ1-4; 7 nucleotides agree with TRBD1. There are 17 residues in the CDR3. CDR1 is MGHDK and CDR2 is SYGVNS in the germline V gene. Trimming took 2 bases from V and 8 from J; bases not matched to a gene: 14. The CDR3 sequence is CASSEPGTASRGEKLFF. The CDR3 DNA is TGTGCCAGCAGTGAACCCGGGACAGCCTCAAGGGGAGAAAAACTGTTTTTT.

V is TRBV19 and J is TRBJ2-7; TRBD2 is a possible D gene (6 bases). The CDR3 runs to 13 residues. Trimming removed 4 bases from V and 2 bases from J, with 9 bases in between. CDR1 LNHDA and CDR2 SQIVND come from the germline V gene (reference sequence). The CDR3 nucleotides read TGTGCCAGTAGTACGAGGGAGGCCTACGAGCAGTACTTC. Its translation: CASSTREAYEQYF.

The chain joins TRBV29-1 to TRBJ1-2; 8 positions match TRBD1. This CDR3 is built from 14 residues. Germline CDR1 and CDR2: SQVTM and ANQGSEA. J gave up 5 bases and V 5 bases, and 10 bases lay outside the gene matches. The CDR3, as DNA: TGCAGCGTTCTTACCGCAGGGGGCGGTTATGGCTACACCTTC. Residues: CSVLTAGGGYGYTF.

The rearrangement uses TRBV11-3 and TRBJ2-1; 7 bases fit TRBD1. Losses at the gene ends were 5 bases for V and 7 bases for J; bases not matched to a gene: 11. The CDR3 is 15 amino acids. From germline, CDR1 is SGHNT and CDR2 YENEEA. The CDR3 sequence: CASSPRTGGWNEQFF. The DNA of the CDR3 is TGTGCCAGCAGCCCTCGGACAGGTGGTTGGAATGAGCAGTTCTTC.

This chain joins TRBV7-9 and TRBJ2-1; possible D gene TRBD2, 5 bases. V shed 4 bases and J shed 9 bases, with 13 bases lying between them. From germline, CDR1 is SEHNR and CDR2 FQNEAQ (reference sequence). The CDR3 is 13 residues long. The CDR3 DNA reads TGTGCCAGCAGCTCGGTTGGCGGGCTTGAGCAGTTCTTC. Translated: CASSSVGGLEQFF. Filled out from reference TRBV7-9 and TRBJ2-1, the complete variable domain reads DTGVSQNPRHKITKRGQNVTFRCDPISEHNRLYWYRQTLGQGPEFLTYFQNEAQLEKSRLLSDRFSAERPKGSFSTLEIQRTEQGDSAMYLCASSSVGGLEQFFGPGTRLTVL.

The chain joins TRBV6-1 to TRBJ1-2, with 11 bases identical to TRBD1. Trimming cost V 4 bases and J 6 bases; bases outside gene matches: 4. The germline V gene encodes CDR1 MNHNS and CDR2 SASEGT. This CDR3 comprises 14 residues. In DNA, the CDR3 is TGTGCCAGCAGTGGGGACAGGGGGGTCGATGGCTACACCTTC. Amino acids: CASSGDRGVDGYTF.

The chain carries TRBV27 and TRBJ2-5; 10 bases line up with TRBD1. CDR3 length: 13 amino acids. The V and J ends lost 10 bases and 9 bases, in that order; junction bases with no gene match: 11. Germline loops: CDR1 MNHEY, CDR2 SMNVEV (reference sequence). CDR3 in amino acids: CATWTGGPGAQYF. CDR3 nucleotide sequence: TGTGCCACCTGGACAGGGGGACCAGGGGCCCAGTACTTC.

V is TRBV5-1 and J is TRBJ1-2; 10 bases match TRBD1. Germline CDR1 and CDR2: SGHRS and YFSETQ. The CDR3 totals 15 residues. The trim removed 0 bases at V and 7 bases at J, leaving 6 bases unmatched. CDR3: CASSLGDRGTGGYTF. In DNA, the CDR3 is TGCGCCAGCAGCTTGGGGGACAGGGGAACAGGTGGCTACACCTTC.

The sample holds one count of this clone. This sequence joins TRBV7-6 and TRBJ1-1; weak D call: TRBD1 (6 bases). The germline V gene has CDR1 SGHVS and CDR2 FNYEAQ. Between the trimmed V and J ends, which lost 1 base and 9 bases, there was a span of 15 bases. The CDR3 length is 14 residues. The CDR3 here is CASSLDREGGKAFF. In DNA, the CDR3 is TGTGCCAGCAGCTTAGACAGGGAGGGAGGAAAAGCTTTCTTT.

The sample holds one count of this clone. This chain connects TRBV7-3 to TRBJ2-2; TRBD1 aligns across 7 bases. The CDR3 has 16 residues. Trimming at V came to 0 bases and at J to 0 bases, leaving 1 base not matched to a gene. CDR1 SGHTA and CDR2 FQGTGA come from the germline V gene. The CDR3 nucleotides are TGTGCCAGCAGCTTAACCGGGACAGCGAACACCGGGGAGCTGTTTTTT. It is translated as CASSLTGTANTGELFF.

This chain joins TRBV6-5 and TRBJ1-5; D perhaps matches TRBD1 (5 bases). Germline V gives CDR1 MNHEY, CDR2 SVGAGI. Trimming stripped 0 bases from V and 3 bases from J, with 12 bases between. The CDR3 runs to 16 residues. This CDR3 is CASSYSKPRANQPQHF. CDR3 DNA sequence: TGTGCCAGCAGTTACTCGAAACCCAGGGCCAATCAGCCCCAGCATTTT.

The CDR3 spells CASCGGLNYGYTF. As DNA, the CDR3 is TGTGCCAGCTGCGGGGGCCTTAACTATGGCTACACCTTC. The chain is built from TRBV28 and TRBJ1-2, with D possibly being TRBD1 (6 bases). Trimming pared 8 bases from V and 1 base from J, leaving 11 bases between. The CDR3 consists of 13 residues. In germline, CDR1 is MDHEN, CDR2 SYDVKM.

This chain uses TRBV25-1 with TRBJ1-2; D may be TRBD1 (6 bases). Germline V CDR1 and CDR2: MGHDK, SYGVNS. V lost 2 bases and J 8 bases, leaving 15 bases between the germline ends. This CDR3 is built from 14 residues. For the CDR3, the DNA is TGTGCCAGCAGTGAACACAGGGACGGGTGGGGCTACACCTTC. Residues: CASSEHRDGWGYTF.

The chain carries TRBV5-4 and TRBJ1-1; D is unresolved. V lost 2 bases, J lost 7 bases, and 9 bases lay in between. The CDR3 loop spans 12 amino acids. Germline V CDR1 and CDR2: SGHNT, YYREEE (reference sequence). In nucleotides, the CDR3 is TGTGCCAGCAGCTTAACCCCCGGTGAAGCTTTCTTT. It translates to CASSLTPGEAFF.

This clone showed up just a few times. The CDR3 DNA reads TGTGCCAGTAGTATAAACTATGGCTACACCTTC. It is translated as CASSINYGYTF. The J gene is TRBJ1-2, the V gene TRBV19, with D unclear. CDR1 LNHDA and CDR2 SQIVND come from the germline V gene (reference sequence). CDR3 size: 11 residues. Trimming cost V 2 bases and J 2 bases, with 0 bases left between them.

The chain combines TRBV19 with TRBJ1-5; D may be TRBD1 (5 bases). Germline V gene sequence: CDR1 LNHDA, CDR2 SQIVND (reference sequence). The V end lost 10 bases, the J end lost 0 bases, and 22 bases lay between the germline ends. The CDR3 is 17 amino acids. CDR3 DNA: TGTGCCACCCAACTTACGGCAGGGAATCATAGCAATCAGCCCCAGCATTTT. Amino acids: CATQLTAGNHSNQPQHF.